What follows describes a single TCR beta chain. The sample is drawn from a study of T cell changes during pregnancy in multiple sclerosis. The data were produced by immunoSEQ multiplex PCR, yet TCRdb's version contains in-frame clones alone and is incomplete. The data show 55,000 to 70,000 clones, 70% to 90% seen once. CDR1 is MNHEY, CDR2 SVGAGI, per germline. The CDR3 has 14 residues. The V segment lost 6 bases and the J segment 7 bases; nucleotides outside the gene matches: 9. V gene TRBV6-5 combines with J gene TRBJ1-1; 9 positions match TRBD1. The clonotype was recovered from a female donor with multiple sclerosis, enrolled in a pregnancy study. The specimen was CD4+ T cells from peripheral blood mononuclear cells, collected in the third trimester of pregnancy. The CDR3 sequence is CASRWTGATYEAFF. The DNA for the CDR3 is TGTGCCAGCAGATGGACAGGGGCCACCTATGAAGCTTTCTTT.